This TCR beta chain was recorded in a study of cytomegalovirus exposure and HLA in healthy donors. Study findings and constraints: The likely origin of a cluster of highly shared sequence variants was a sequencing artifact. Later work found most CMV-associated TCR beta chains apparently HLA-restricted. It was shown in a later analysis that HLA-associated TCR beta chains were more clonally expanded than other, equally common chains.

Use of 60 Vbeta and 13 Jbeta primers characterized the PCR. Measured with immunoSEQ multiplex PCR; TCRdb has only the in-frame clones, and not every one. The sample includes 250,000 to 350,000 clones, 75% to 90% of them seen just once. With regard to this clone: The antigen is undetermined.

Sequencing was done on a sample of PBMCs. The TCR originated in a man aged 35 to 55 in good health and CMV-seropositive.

CDR3 protein: CASSLLDRGQGYTF. CDR3 DNA sequence: TGTGCCAGCAGTTTGTTGGACAGGGGGCAAGGCTACACCTTC. The gene calls are TRBV28 and TRBJ1-2; TRBD1 matches 11 bases. Germline CDR1 MDHEN, CDR2 SYDVKM. This CDR3 spans 14 amino acids. V lost 3 bases to trimming and J lost 8 bases; unmatched junction nucleotides: 5.